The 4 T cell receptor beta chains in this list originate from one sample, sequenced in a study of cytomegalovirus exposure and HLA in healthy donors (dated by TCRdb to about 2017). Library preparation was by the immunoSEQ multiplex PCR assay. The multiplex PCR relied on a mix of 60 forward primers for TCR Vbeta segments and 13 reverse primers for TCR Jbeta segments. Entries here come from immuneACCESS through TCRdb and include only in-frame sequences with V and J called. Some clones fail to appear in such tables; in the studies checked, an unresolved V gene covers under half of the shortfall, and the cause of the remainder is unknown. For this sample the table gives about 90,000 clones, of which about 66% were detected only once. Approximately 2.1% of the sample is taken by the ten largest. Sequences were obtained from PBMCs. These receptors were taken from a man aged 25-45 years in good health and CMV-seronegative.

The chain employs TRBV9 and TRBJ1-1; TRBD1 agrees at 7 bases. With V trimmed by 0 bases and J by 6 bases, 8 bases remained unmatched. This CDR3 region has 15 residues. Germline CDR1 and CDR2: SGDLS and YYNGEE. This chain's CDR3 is CASSVAGTVGSEAFF. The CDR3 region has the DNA TGTGCCAGCAGCGTAGCCGGGACAGTTGGTTCTGAAGCTTTCTTT.

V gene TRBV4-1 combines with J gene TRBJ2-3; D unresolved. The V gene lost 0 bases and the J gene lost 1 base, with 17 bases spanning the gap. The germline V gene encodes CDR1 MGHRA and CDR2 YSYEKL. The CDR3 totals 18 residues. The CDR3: CASSQELSYPRGTDTQYF. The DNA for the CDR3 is TGCGCCAGCAGCCAAGAGTTGTCGTACCCTCGGGGCACAGATACGCAGTATTTT.

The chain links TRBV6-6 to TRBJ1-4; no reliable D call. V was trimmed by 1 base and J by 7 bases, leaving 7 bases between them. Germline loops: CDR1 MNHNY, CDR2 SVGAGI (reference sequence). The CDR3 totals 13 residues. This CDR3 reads CASSYLEAEKLFF. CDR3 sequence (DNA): TGTGCCAGCAGTTACTTGGAGGCTGAAAAACTGTTTTTT.

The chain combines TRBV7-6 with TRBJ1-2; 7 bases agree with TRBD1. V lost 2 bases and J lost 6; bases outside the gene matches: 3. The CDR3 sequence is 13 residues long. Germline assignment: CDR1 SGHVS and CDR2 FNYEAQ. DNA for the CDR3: TGTGCCAGCAGCTTAAGGGGGCCGGATGGCTACACCTTC. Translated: CASSLRGPDGYTF. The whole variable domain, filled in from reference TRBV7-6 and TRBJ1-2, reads GAGVSQSPRYKVTKRGQDVALRCDPISGHVSLYWYRQALGQGPEFLTYFNYEAQQDKSGLPNDRFSAERPEGSISTLTIQRTEQRDSAMYRCASSLRGPDGYTFGSGTRLTVV.